This is a list of T cell receptor beta chains from one sample in a study of OX40 agonist ivuxolimab in advanced cancers. Libraries were prepared by immunoSEQ multiplex PCR; TCRdb keeps only in-frame clonotypes and omits some of them. The sample lists some 80,000 clones, roughly 91% occurring once. Sequenced here: CD4+ or CD8+ T cells sorted from blood, sampled in a trial of the OX40 agonist ivuxolimab. The receptors stem from an adult with an advanced solid tumor such as melanoma, head and neck, liver or kidney cancer. The CDR3 runs from the conserved cysteine through the conserved F or W. D genes are given only for firm matches. The size entry is marked missing in some rows and otherwise reads once, few, many or a size class.

V,J,D,size,CDR3,DNA
TRBV19,TRBJ2-2,NA,NA,CASRTRDRNTGELFF,TGTGCCAGTAGAACTCGTGACCGTAACACCGGGGAGCTGTTTTTT
TRBV28,TRBJ1-2,NA,once,CASSSAGTYGYTF,TGTGCCAGCTCTTCGGCAGGGACCTATGGCTACACCTTC
TRBV11-2,TRBJ1-3,NA,NA,CASRGAVGGNTIYF,TGTGCCAGCAGGGGGGCAGTAGGTGGAAACACCATATATTTT
TRBV5-4,TRBJ1-2,TRBD1,NA,CASRAGQVYGYTF,TGTGCCAGCAGAGCGGGACAGGTCTATGGCTACACCTTC
TRBV11-2,TRBJ2-1,NA,NA,CASSLLGGPNEQFF,TGTGCCAGCAGCTTACTCGGGGGTCCCAATGAGCAGTTCTTC
TRBV7-2,TRBJ1-4,NA,NA,CASSLAAVRHPNEKLFF,TGTGCCAGCAGCTTAGCGGCCGTACGACACCCGAATGAAAAACTGTTTTTT
TRBV11-3,TRBJ2-1,NA,NA,CASSPQGQIGDEQFF,TGTGCCAGCAGCCCCCAGGGCCAAATTGGGGATGAGCAGTTCTTC
TRBV29-1,TRBJ2-5,TRBD2,NA,CSVRGGQLGETQYF,TGCAGCGTTCGCGGGGGGCAGTTGGGGGAGACCCAGTACTTC
TRBV6-5,TRBJ1-6,TRBD1,NA,CASSYQRTGGSPLHF,TGTGCCAGCAGTTACCAGAGGACAGGGGGTTCACCCCTCCACTTT
TRBV5-4,TRBJ1-2,NA,NA,CASSVGGAYGYTF,TGTGCCAGCAGTGTGGGGGGCGCCTATGGCTACACCTTC
TRBV4-2,TRBJ1-6,NA,once,CASSQGATENSPLHF,TGTGCCAGCAGCCAAGGGGCAACAGAGAATTCACCCCTCCACTTT
TRBV29-1,TRBJ2-1,NA,NA,CSVGSNGRFF,TGCAGCGTTGGGTCCAACGGCCGGTTCTTC
TRBV10-2,TRBJ1-5,TRBD1,NA,CASSDWGQGGTQHF,TGCGCCAGCAGTGATTGGGGACAGGGGGGTACCCAGCATTTT
TRBV11-2,TRBJ1-1,NA,NA,CASSLEREAFF,TGTGCCAGCAGCTTAGAGCGCGAAGCTTTCTTT
TRBV7-8,TRBJ1-5,NA,NA,CASSLAGGGNQPQHF,TGTGCCAGCAGCTTAGCTGGGGGGGGTAATCAGCCCCAGCATTTT
TRBV2,TRBJ1-4,TRBD1,NA,CASRPQGANEKLFF,TGTGCCAGCAGACCCCAGGGGGCTAATGAAAAACTGTTTTTT
TRBV12-5,TRBJ1-4,NA,few,CASGLHSRIHLEKLFF,TGTGCTAGTGGTCTCCATTCGAGGATCCATTTGGAAAAACTGTTTTTT
TRBV6-1,TRBJ2-1,NA,NA,CASSVKAIVTKTNEQFF,TGTGCCAGCAGTGTGAAGGCCATCGTGACTAAGACCAATGAGCAGTTCTTC
TRBV5-1,TRBJ2-7,TRBD2,NA,CASSLAAGLAVSYEQYF,TGCGCCAGCAGCTTGGCTGCGGGACTAGCAGTTTCCTACGAGCAGTACTTC
TRBV7-6,TRBJ1-1,NA,NA,CASSPRIRDTEAFF,TGTGCCAGCAGCCCCAGGATAAGAGACACTGAAGCTTTCTTT
TRBV4-2,TRBJ1-2,TRBD1,few,CASSQGTGGAGGYTF,TGTGCCAGCAGCCAAGGAACAGGGGGCGCGGGTGGCTACACCTTC
TRBV21-1,TRBJ2-6,NA,NA,CASSKDRVWVSGANVLTF,TGTGCCAGCAGCAAGGACAGGGTTTGGGTGTCTGGGGCCAACGTCCTGACTTTC
TRBV28,TRBJ1-2,TRBD1,once,CASSLLTGGYGYTF,TGTGCCAGCAGTTTGTTGACAGGGGGCTATGGCTACACCTTC
TRBV5-1,TRBJ2-1,NA,NA,CASSYRAGAGDEQFF,TGCGCCAGCAGCTACCGCGCGGGGGCGGGGGATGAGCAGTTCTTC
TRBV28,TRBJ1-5,TRBD1,NA,CASSSGQGNQPQHF,TGTGCCAGCAGTTCCGGACAGGGCAATCAGCCCCAGCATTTT
TRBV30,TRBJ1-2,NA,few,CAWSPGQSYGYTF,TGTGCCTGGAGCCCAGGACAGAGCTATGGCTACACCTTC
TRBV28,TRBJ2-3,TRBD2,NA,CASSFGPSGRDTDTQYF,TGTGCCAGCAGTTTCGGACCTAGCGGGAGGGACACAGATACGCAGTATTTT
TRBV18,TRBJ2-7,NA,NA,CASSPALTYEQYF,TGTGCCAGCTCACCGGCTCTTACCTACGAGCAGTACTTC
TRBV30,TRBJ1-1,NA,NA,CAWTDLNTEAFF,TGTGCCTGGACAGATTTGAACACTGAAGCTTTCTTT
TRBV7-8,TRBJ2-3,NA,few,CASSLNRGTDTQYF,TGTGCCAGCAGCTTAAACAGGGGCACAGATACGCAGTATTTT
TRBV7-2,TRBJ1-4,NA,NA,CASSLDGWTFGEKLFF,TGTGCCAGCAGCTTAGACGGGTGGACATTCGGTGAAAAACTGTTTTTT
TRBV6-6,TRBJ1-2,TRBD1,NA,CASSQVGTGNGYTF,TGTGCCAGCAGCCAAGTGGGGACAGGGAATGGCTACACCTTC